This TCR beta chain is from a study of T cells in Graves' hyperthyroidism and ophthalmopathy (dated by TCRdb to between 2019 and 2020). Notes on the research overall: Peripheral blood was sampled at the time of initial diagnosis, prior to any treatment. To identify distinguishing TCR V-J signatures, a discovery cohort of around 98 patients was used, comprising some 45 with Graves' ophthalmopathy and 55 to 65 with stable Graves' hyperthyroidism. Prospective prediction of ophthalmopathy was tested in an independent validation cohort of under 20 hyperthyroidism patients and 17 patients who later progressed to ophthalmopathy. The roughly 90 discovery patients were divided at random into training and test sets in a 7:3 ratio. The study also compared thyroid tissue and blood T-cell repertoires from five or six Graves' hyperthyroidism patients. After sampling, hyperthyroidism patients received methimazole starting at 30 mg daily, and ophthalmopathy patients received high-dose intravenous methylprednisolone. TCR Vbeta CDR3 sequencing of some 140 peripheral blood samples (approximately 44 ophthalmopathy, 75 hyperthyroidism and some 17 progressor patients) is reported in the paper. Overall results and qualifications from the work: A 13 V-J signature model separated ophthalmopathy from stable hyperthyroidism, with over 85% sensitivity and about 81% specificity in cross-validation and 80%/75% in testing. Sample size was not statistically predetermined, and investigators were not blinded to group allocation. Most expanded thyroid clonotypes (frequency above 0.001) were also detected in blood, suggesting blood repertoires may reflect thyroid immune responses. In validation, progression to ophthalmopathy was predicted by the model with approximately 67% sensitivity and 72% to 85% specificity, a median of approximately 6.5 months before onset.

Notes on this clonotype: The target of this receptor is not known. It has no much larger one-base neighbor in the sample; base qualities were not kept.

The TCR beta CDR3 regions were amplified from RNA transcripts. The first round of RT-PCR for the TCR CDR3 was performed with the HTBI primer set and the Qiagen OneStep RT-PCR kit. A second multiplex PCR round built the libraries, followed by size selection and purification. The libraries were sequenced on an Illumina HiSeq2000 using paired-end 100 bp reads. The source study handled its data this way. SOAPnuke was used to process the raw data, throwing out any read that contained adapters or uncalled bases, had a mean Phred below 15, or lacked an exact constant-primer or identifier match. High-quality paired reads were merged using COPE v1.2.5, and each unique nucleotide sequence was defined as a clonotype. MiTCR v1.1 was used to align the clonotypes against IMGT TRBV, TRBD and TRBJ reference segments. Analysis was restricted to V-J combinations with a frequency above 0.0001, which covered just over 98% of repertoires. A TCS score was defined as the ratio of F50 (clonal expansion) to E x V (chaos), with BLOSUM62-based TCRdist applied between CDR3 peptides within each V-J. Welch's t-statistics and random forest reduced roughly 540 V-J features to fewer than 15, which were used in a naive Bayes classifier (R e1071). Thyroid-blood repertoire similarity was quantified with the Morisita-Horn index. The public sequencing data were trimmed at Q25 with fastp and processed into clonotypes with MiXCR by TCRdb, which kept only in-frame beta chains. A single entry per CDR3 protein holds the most common genes and DNA from its merged rows. The V and J calls come from TCRdb's annotation, not from the publication. The sample yields around 800,000 distinct CDR3 sequences; more than 30% were counted once. 7% to 10% of the sample comes from the top ten.

Stable Graves' hyperthyroidism was defined as the absence of progression to ophthalmopathy over 18 months of follow-up. Hyperthyroidism patients were aged 18 to 65 years and newly diagnosed, with disease duration of less than 2 months. The study excluded patients with uncontrolled infections, other autoimmune diseases, pregnancy or lactation. Diagnoses were based on clinical symptoms, serum thyroxine and TRAb, thyroid ultrasound and orbital computed tomography. PBMCs were separated from over 9 ml of fresh peripheral blood using Ficoll-Paque density gradient centrifugation. Total RNA was extracted with Trizol reagent, and quality was checked on an Agilent 2100 Bioanalyzer. The CDR3 measures 14 amino acids from cysteine to phenylalanine. The DNA shown is the 42-base CDR3, in frame from base 1. Based on the germline V gene, the CDR1 and CDR2 sequences are SGDLS and YYNGEE. Trimming removed 3 bases from V and 6 bases from J; the gene matches leave 7 bases unexplained.

Input material: blood. Recombination joined TRBV9 with TRBJ2-7; 9 nucleotides in the junction match TRBD2. The sequence was collected from a man aged 18-30 years with Graves' hyperthyroidism. The nucleotide sequence reads TGTGCCAGCAGCGAGGGGACTAGCAGCTCCGAGCAGTACTTC. This translates into CASSEGTSSSEQYF.